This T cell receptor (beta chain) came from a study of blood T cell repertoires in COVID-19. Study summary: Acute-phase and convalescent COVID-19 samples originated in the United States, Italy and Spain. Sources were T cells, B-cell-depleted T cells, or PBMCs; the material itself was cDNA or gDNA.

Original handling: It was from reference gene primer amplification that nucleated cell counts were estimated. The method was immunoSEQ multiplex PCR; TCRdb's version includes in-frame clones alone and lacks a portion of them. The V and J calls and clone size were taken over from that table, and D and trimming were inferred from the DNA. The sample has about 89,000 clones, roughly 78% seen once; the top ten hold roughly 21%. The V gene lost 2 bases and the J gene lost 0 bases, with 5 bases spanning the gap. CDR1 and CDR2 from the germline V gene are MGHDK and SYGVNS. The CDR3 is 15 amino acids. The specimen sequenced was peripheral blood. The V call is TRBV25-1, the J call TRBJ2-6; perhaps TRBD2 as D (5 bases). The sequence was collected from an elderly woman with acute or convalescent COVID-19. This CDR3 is CASSEGGSGANVLTF. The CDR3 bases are TGTGCCAGCAGTGAAGGAGGCTCTGGGGCCAACGTCCTGACTTTC.